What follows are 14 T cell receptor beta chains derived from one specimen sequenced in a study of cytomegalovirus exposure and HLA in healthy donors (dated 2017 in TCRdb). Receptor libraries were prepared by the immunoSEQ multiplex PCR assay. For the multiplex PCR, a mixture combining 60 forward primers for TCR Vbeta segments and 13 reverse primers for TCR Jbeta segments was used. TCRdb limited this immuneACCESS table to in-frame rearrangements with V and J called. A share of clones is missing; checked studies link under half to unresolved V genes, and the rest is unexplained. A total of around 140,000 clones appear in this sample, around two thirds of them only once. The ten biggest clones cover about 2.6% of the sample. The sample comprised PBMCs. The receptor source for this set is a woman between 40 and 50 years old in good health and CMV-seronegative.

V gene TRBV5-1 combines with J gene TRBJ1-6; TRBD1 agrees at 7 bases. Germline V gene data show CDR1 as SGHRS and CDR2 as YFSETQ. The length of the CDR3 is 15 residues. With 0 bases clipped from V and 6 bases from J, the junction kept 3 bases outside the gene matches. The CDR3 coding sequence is TGCGCCAGCAGCTTGGCCAGGGGGACTAATTCACCCCTCCACTTT. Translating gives CASSLARGTNSPLHF.

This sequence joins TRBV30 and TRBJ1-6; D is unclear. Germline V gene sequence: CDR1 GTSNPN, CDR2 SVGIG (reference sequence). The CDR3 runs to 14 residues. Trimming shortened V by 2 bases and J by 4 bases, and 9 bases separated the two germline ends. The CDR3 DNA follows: TGTGCCTGGAGTCGGGGAACGTATAATTCACCCCTCCACTTT. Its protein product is CAWSRGTYNSPLHF. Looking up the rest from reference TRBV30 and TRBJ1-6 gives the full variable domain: SQTIHQWPATLVQPVGSPLSLECTVEGTSNPNLYWYRQAAGRGLQLLFYSVGIGQISSEVPQNLSASRPQDRQFILSSKKLLLSDSGFYLCAWSRGTYNSPLHFGNGTRLTVT.

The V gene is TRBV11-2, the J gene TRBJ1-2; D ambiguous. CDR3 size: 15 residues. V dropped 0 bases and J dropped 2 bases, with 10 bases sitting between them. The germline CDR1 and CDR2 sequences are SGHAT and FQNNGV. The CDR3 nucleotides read TGTGCCAGCAGCTTAGAGCCCTCCGGGAACTATGGCTACACCTTC. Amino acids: CASSLEPSGNYGYTF. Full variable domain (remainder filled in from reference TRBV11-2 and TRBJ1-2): EAGVAQSPRYKIIEKRQSVAFWCNPISGHATLYWYQQILGQGPKLLIQFQNNGVVDDSQLPKDRFSAERLKGVDSTLKIQPAKLEDSAVYLCASSLEPSGNYGYTFGSGTRLTVV.

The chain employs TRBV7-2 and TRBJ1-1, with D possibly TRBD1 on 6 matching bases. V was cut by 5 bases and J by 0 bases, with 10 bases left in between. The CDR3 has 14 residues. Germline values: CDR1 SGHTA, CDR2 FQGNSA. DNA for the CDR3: TGTGCCAGCAGCCCCGGGACATTGAACACTGAAGCTTTCTTT. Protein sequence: CASSPGTLNTEAFF.

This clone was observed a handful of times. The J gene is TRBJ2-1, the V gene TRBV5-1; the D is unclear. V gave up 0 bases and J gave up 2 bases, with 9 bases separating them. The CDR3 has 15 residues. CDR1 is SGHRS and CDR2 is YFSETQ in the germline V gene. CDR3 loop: CASSLDVQPYNEQFF. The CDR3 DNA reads TGCGCCAGCAGCTTGGATGTACAGCCCTACAATGAGCAGTTCTTC. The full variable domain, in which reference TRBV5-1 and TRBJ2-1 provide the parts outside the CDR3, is KAGVTQTPRYLIKTRGQQVTLSCSPISGHRSVSWYQQTPGQGLQFLFEYFSETQRNKGNFPGRFSGRQFSNSRSEMNVSTLELGDSALYLCASSLDVQPYNEQFFGPGTRLTVL.

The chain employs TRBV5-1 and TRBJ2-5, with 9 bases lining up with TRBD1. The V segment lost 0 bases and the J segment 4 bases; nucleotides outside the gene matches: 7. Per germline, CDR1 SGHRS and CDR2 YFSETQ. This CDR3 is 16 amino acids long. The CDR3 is CASSLEPTGGRETQYF. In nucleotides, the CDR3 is TGCGCCAGCAGCTTGGAACCGACAGGGGGTCGAGAGACCCAGTACTTC.

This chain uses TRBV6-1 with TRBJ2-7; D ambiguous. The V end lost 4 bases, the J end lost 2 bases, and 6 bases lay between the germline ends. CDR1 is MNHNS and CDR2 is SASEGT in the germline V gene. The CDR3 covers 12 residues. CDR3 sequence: CASSGGPYEQYF. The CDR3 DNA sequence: TGTGCCAGCAGTGGAGGCCCCTACGAGCAGTACTTC.

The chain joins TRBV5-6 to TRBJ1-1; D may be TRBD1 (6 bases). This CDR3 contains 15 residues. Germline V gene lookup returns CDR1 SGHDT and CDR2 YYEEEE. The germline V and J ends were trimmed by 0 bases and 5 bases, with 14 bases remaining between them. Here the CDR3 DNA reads TGTGCCAGCAGCTTGGACAGGGCCGCGGGTACTGAAGCTTTCTTT. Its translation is CASSLDRAAGTEAFF.

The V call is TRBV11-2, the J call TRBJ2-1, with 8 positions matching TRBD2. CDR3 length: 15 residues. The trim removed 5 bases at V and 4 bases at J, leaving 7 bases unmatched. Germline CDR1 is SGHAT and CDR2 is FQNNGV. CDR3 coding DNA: TGTGCCAGCAGCCTTACTAGCGGCTGGTACAATGAGCAGTTCTTC. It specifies CASSLTSGWYNEQFF.

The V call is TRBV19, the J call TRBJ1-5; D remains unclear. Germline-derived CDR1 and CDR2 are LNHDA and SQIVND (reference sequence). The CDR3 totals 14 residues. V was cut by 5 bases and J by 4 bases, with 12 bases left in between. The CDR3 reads CASSAWAFNQPQHF. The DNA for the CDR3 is TGTGCCAGTAGTGCATGGGCATTTAATCAGCCCCAGCATTTT. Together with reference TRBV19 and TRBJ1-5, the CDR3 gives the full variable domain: DGGITQSPKYLFRKEGQNVTLSCEQNLNHDAMYWYRQDPGQGLRLIYYSQIVNDFQKGDIAEGYSVSREKKESFPLTVTSAQKNPTAFYLCASSAWAFNQPQHFGDGTRLSIL.

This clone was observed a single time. This CDR3 reads CAISRGTEPPSEQYF. CDR3 sequence (DNA): TGTGCCATCAGTCGAGGGACTGAACCTCCTAGCGAGCAGTACTTC. This sequence joins TRBV10-3 and TRBJ2-7; TRBD2 is a possible D gene (6 bases). CDR1 and CDR2 (germline): ENHRY, SYGVKD. The CDR3 runs 15 residues. Trimming removed 5 bases from V and 6 bases from J, with 20 bases in between.

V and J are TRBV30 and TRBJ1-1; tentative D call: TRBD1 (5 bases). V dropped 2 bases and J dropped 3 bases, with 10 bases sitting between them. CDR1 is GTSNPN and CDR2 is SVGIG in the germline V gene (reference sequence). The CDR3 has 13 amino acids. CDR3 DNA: TGTGCCTGGAGTTCTGACAGTCACACTGAAGCTTTCTTT. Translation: CAWSSDSHTEAFF.

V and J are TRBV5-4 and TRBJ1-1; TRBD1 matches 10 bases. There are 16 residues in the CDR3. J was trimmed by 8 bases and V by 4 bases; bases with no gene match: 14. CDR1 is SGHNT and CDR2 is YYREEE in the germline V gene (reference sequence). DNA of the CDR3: TGTGCCAGCAGCCCGGGAACCGGGACAGGGGACCCAGAAGCTTTCTTT. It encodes CASSPGTGTGDPEAFF.

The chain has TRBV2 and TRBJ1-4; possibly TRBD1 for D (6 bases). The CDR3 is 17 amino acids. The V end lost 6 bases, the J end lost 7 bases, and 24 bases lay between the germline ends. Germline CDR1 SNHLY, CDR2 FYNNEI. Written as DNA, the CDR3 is TGTGCCAGCAGAGCTTTGGGACAAACCCAAGGGGGTGAAAAACTGTTTTTT. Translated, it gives CASRALGQTQGGEKLFF.